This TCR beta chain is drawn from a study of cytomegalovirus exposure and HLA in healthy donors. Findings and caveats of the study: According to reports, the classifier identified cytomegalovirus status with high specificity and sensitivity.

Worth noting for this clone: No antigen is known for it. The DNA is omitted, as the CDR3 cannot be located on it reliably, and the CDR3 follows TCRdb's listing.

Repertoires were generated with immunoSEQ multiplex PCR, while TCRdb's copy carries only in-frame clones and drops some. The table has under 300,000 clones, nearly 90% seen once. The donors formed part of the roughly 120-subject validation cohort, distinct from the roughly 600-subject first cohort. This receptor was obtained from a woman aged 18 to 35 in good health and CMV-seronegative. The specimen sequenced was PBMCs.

The CDR3 loop reads CASSLGTGNSIYEQYF. This rearrangement joins TRBV28 to TRBJ2-7; the table names TRBD2, a call not compared with the DNA. The CDR3 extends over 16 residues, inclusive of both ends. Germline V CDR1 and CDR2: MDHEN, SYDVKM.